This T cell receptor (beta chain) was documented in a study of early T cells in non-severe SARS-CoV-2 infection (dated by TCRdb to the early 2020s). General notes on the study: Bulk RNA from unsorted whole blood was used for TCR sequencing, so alpha and beta chains could not be paired.

This clonotype occurred a few times. There is no known antigen for this receptor. Base qualities are not provided; no much larger clone lies one nucleotide away. V loses 3 bases at its end and J loses 4 bases; junction bases beyond the gene matches: 10. The CDR3 holds 16 amino acids from the cysteine to the phenylalanine. The DNA shown is the 48-base CDR3, in frame from base 1. For CDR1 and CDR2, the germline V gene lists SQVTM and ANQGSEA. Libraries were prepared through 5' RACE. The run used a NextSeq 500. The TCR library protocol attached unique molecular identifiers to individual cDNA molecules to correct for sequencing error and PCR bias. Sequencing covered both TCR alpha and beta chains, and within each sample the abundances of alpha and beta sequences were tightly co-correlated. Turning to the authors' computational methods: Decombinator V4 was used to annotate TCR sequences for V gene, J gene and CDR3. TCRs were defined as expanded if a significant change between any two time points was detected under a Poisson model with p below 0.0001. TCR abundances were normalised to the total number of TCRs sequenced per sample and expressed as counts per million. MAIT TCRs were defined by TRAV1-2 paired with TRAJ12, TRAJ20 or TRAJ33, and iNKT TCRs by TRAV10 paired with TRAJ18. A search of VDJdb, accessed on 1 November 2021, was run for TCRs annotated to CMV, EBV and SARS-CoV-2, with TCRs annotated for multiple antigens excluded. TCRdb itself trimmed the public reads at Q25 with fastp, ran MiXCR and retained productive beta chains. Under each unique CDR3 protein, matching rows form one entry showing the most common genes and DNA. The V and J calls were determined by TCRdb, not by the authors. In this sample the table shows 20,000 to 25,000 distinct CDR3 sequences, approximately 4.5% of which occur a single time. The ten largest clonotypes hold roughly 20% of the sample.

The investigation overall reported the following: VDJdb matching was skewed toward anti-spike CD8 responses, so virus-specific expansions were likely underestimated and private and CD4 specificities were missed.

The study was a case-control design nested within a healthcare worker cohort in London, UK, with weekly nasopharyngeal swab PCR tests and blood sampling. Healthcare workers were enrolled in the week of the UK lockdown, from 23 to 31 March 2020, and were followed every week for up to about 16 weeks. Recombination linked TRBV29-1 to TRBJ2-1, and 9 bases in between align with TRBD1. Sequencing used whole blood. This clonotype was sampled from an adult who was a healthcare worker with PCR-confirmed SARS-CoV-2 infection or an uninfected control (not recorded which). The CDR3 region: CSVEPPGQGWYNEQFF. The nucleotides read TGCAGCGTTGAGCCTCCGGGACAGGGATGGTACAATGAGCAGTTCTTC.